This is a list of T cell receptor beta chains from one sample in a study of immune evolution from preneoplasia to lung adenocarcinoma. Using immunoSEQ multiplex PCR, the repertoire was profiled, and TCRdb retains in-frame clones only, with some absent. The profile shows over 5,500 clones, over 75% of them singletons. The specimen was FFPE invasive lung adenocarcinoma tissue. The receptors derive from a person in their sixties with lung adenocarcinoma. Each CDR3 is given with its conserved first and last residue. Fields, in order: D gene, J gene, CDR3 length, V gene, clone size, CDR3 protein, CDR3 DNA. D genes are given only for firm matches. Clone size, where shown, is once, few, many, or a class for clones that have expanded.

D: .
J: TRBJ2-1
length: 12
V: TRBV7-9
size: .
CDR3: CASSLGYNEQFF
DNA: TGTGCCAGCAGCTTAGGATACAATGAGCAGTTCTTC

D: .
J: TRBJ2-7
length: 14
V: TRBV6-5
size: .
CDR3: CASSVRRSFYEQYF
DNA: TGTGCCAGCTCCGTCCGTCGGAGCTTCTACGAGCAGTACTTC

D: .
J: TRBJ1-1
length: 13
V: TRBV5-6
size: .
CDR3: CASSLTPNTEAFF
DNA: TGTGCCAGCAGCTTAACCCCGAACACTGAAGCTTTCTTT

D: .
J: TRBJ2-7
length: 13
V: TRBV5-6
size: .
CDR3: CASSAADSYEQYF
DNA: TGTGCCAGCAGCGCGGCAGACAGCTACGAGCAGTACTTC

D: TRBD1
J: TRBJ2-7
length: 15
V: TRBV5-4
size: .
CDR3: CASSSVGTGSYEQYF
DNA: TGTGCCAGCAGCTCCGTTGGGACAGGCTCCTACGAGCAGTACTTC

D: TRBD2
J: TRBJ2-3
length: 17
V: TRBV7-9
size: .
CDR3: CASSLGASGSRTDTQYF
DNA: TGTGCCAGCAGCTTAGGGGCTAGCGGGAGTCGGACAGATACGCAGTATTTT

D: .
J: TRBJ2-7
length: 16
V: TRBV4-1
size: .
CDR3: CASSQESPASSYEQYF
DNA: TGCGCCAGCAGCCAAGAAAGTCCGGCGTCTTCCTACGAGCAGTACTTC

D: TRBD2
J: TRBJ2-1
length: 14
V: TRBV11-2
size: .
CDR3: CASSLGITSGQQFF
DNA: TGTGCCAGCAGCTTAGGGATAACTAGCGGCCAGCAGTTCTTC

D: TRBD1
J: TRBJ1-1
length: 14
V: TRBV30
size: .
CDR3: CAWGTGQGFSEAFF
DNA: TGTGCCTGGGGTACGGGACAGGGATTTTCTGAAGCTTTCTTT

D: .
J: TRBJ2-3
length: 14
V: TRBV11-1
size: .
CDR3: CASSLQGGEDTQYF
DNA: TGTGCCAGCAGCTTGCAGGGGGGTGAAGATACGCAGTATTTT

D: .
J: TRBJ2-1
length: 11
V: TRBV10-2
size: .
CDR3: CASGGANEQFF
DNA: TGCGCCAGCGGGGGGGCGAATGAGCAGTTCTTC

D: TRBD2
J: TRBJ2-2
length: 16
V: TRBV11-2
size: .
CDR3: CASSFGGSGETGELFF
DNA: TGTGCCAGCAGCTTCGGCGGGAGCGGCGAAACCGGGGAGCTGTTTTTT

D: TRBD2
J: TRBJ2-7
length: 15
V: TRBV7-2
size: .
CDR3: CASSVTWGGPYEQYF
DNA: TGTGCCAGCAGCGTTACTTGGGGGGGACCCTACGAGCAGTACTTC

D: .
J: TRBJ1-1
length: 13
V: TRBV5-1
size: few
CDR3: CASSMNQNTEAFF
DNA: TGCGCCAGCAGTATGAACCAGAACACTGAAGCTTTCTTT

D: TRBD1
J: TRBJ1-5
length: 15
V: TRBV6-5
size: once
CDR3: CASSPQGNSNQPQHF
DNA: TGTGCCAGCAGCCCACAGGGGAATAGCAATCAGCCCCAGCATTTT

D: .
J: TRBJ1-1
length: 13
V: TRBV9
size: few
CDR3: CASSADMAQEAFF
DNA: TGTGCCAGCAGCGCGGACATGGCGCAAGAAGCTTTCTTT

D: TRBD1
J: TRBJ2-1
length: 12
V: TRBV10-2
size: .
CDR3: CASSFTGGEQFF
DNA: TGCGCCAGCAGTTTCACAGGGGGCGAGCAGTTCTTC

D: .
J: TRBJ1-1
length: 12
V: TRBV27
size: .
CDR3: CASREGNTEAFF
DNA: TGTGCCAGCAGGGAAGGAAACACTGAAGCTTTCTTT

D: .
J: TRBJ2-4
length: 16
V: TRBV5-6
size: .
CDR3: CASSLGGYGVKNIQYF
DNA: TGTGCCAGCAGCTTGGGGGGTTATGGGGTTAAAAACATTCAGTACTTC

D: TRBD1
J: TRBJ2-7
length: 14
V: TRBV10-3
size: .
CDR3: CAISLPGQGNEQYF
DNA: TGTGCCATCTCTCTTCCTGGACAGGGGAACGAGCAGTACTTC

D: .
J: TRBJ2-7
length: 17
V: TRBV21-1
size: .
CDR3: CASSKEEPARERYEQYF
DNA: TGTGCCAGCAGCAAAGAGGAGCCGGCGCGGGAGAGATACGAGCAGTACTTC

D: .
J: TRBJ1-1
length: 13
V: TRBV7-9
size: .
CDR3: CASSLEPGTEAFF
DNA: TGTGCCAGCAGCTTAGAGCCTGGGACTGAAGCTTTCTTT

D: TRBD1
J: TRBJ1-1
length: 15
V: TRBV5-1
size: .
CDR3: CASTPRGQGNTEAFF
DNA: TGCGCCAGCACGCCGCGGGGACAGGGGAACACTGAAGCTTTCTTT

D: TRBD1
J: TRBJ1-3
length: 15
V: TRBV7-2
size: .
CDR3: CASSTYRGSGNTIYF
DNA: TGTGCCAGCAGCACGTACAGGGGATCTGGAAACACCATATATTTT

D: TRBD2
J: TRBJ2-5
length: 14
V: TRBV5-1
size: .
CDR3: CASSLAGGQETQYF
DNA: TGCGCCAGCAGCTTGGCGGGAGGCCAAGAGACCCAGTACTTC

D: .
J: TRBJ2-2
length: 14
V: TRBV7-3
size: .
CDR3: CASSVTGLTGELFF
DNA: TGTGCCAGCAGCGTGACAGGCTTGACCGGGGAGCTGTTTTTT

D: .
J: TRBJ1-1
length: 13
V: TRBV7-2
size: .
CDR3: CASSLLQGRGAFF
DNA: TGTGCCAGCAGCTTATTGCAGGGCCGGGGGGCTTTCTTT

D: TRBD1
J: TRBJ2-2
length: 14
V: TRBV6-4
size: few
CDR3: CASRETGEAGELFF
DNA: TGTGCCAGCAGAGAGACAGGGGAGGCCGGGGAGCTGTTTTTT

D: .
J: TRBJ1-2
length: 13
V: TRBV7-3
size: .
CDR3: CASSLDGNYGYTF
DNA: TGTGCCAGCAGCCTGGACGGAAACTATGGCTACACCTTC

D: TRBD1
J: TRBJ2-7
length: 14
V: TRBV28
size: .
CDR3: CASRTGTGSYEQYF
DNA: TGTGCCAGCAGGACCGGGACAGGGAGCTACGAGCAGTACTTC

D: .
J: TRBJ2-1
length: 12
V: TRBV29-1
size: .
CDR3: CSVPTPHNEQFF
DNA: TGCAGCGTGCCGACACCCCACAATGAGCAGTTCTTC

D: TRBD1
J: TRBJ1-5
length: 14
V: TRBV28
size: once
CDR3: CASRGTGGNQPQHF
DNA: TGTGCCAGCAGAGGGACAGGGGGAAATCAGCCCCAGCATTTT

D: .
J: TRBJ2-2
length: 12
V: TRBV6-6
size: few
CDR3: CASSPYTGELFF
DNA: TGTGCCAGCAGTCCCTACACCGGGGAGCTGTTTTTT

D: TRBD2
J: TRBJ2-2
length: 15
V: TRBV5-1
size: .
CDR3: CASRLVAGGTGELFF
DNA: TGCGCCAGCCGCTTAGTTGCGGGAGGTACCGGGGAGCTGTTTTTT

D: .
J: TRBJ2-5
length: 14
V: TRBV7-2
size: .
CDR3: CASSLSPGQETQYF
DNA: TGTGCCAGCAGCTTATCCCCTGGACAAGAGACCCAGTACTTC

D: TRBD1
J: TRBJ1-2
length: 14
V: TRBV5-1
size: .
CDR3: CASTPGTGPYGYTF
DNA: TGCGCCAGCACCCCCGGGACAGGGCCCTATGGCTACACCTTC

D: TRBD1
J: TRBJ1-3
length: 16
V: TRBV7-9
size: few
CDR3: CASSPVQGVAGNTIYF
DNA: TGTGCCAGCAGCCCGGTTCAGGGGGTGGCTGGAAACACCATATATTTT

D: .
J: TRBJ2-1
length: 14
V: TRBV29-1
size: .
CDR3: CSVEGAWTNNEQFF
DNA: TGCAGCGTTGAAGGGGCGTGGACAAACAATGAGCAGTTCTTC

D: .
J: TRBJ1-2
length: 13
V: TRBV6-6
size: .
CDR3: CASSLTANYGYTF
DNA: TGTGCCAGCAGTTTAACAGCCAACTATGGCTACACCTTC

D: .
J: TRBJ1-1
length: 13
V: TRBV7-8
size: .
CDR3: CASSFTGSTEAFF
DNA: TGTGCCAGCAGCTTTACTGGATCCACTGAAGCTTTCTTT

D: .
J: TRBJ2-7
length: 15
V: TRBV14
size: .
CDR3: CASSQDRARVYEQYF
DNA: TGTGCCAGCAGCCAAGACAGGGCTAGGGTCTACGAGCAGTACTTC

D: TRBD1
J: TRBJ2-7
length: 15
V: TRBV7-8
size: .
CDR3: CASSRTGKFNYEQYF
DNA: TGTGCCAGCAGTCGGACAGGAAAGTTTAACTACGAGCAGTACTTC

D: .
J: TRBJ2-1
length: 15
V: TRBV7-9
size: .
CDR3: CASSLRSAGYNEQFF
DNA: TGTGCCAGCAGCCTCCGCTCGGCAGGCTACAATGAGCAGTTCTTC

D: .
J: TRBJ2-3
length: 18
V: TRBV7-2
size: .
CDR3: CASSLVARSRFGTDTQYF
DNA: TGTGCCAGCAGCTTAGTGGCAAGGTCAAGGTTTGGGACAGATACGCAGTATTTT

D: .
J: TRBJ2-3
length: 14
V: TRBV7-2
size: .
CDR3: CASSSRAGPDTQYF
DNA: TGTGCCAGCAGCTCTCGTGCGGGACCAGATACGCAGTATTTT

D: TRBD2
J: TRBJ2-7
length: 16
V: TRBV27
size: .
CDR3: CASSPWTSGSMYEQYF
DNA: TGTGCCAGCAGTCCTTGGACTAGCGGGAGTATGTACGAGCAGTACTTC

D: .
J: TRBJ2-5
length: 16
V: TRBV7-9
size: .
CDR3: CASSPGVGGPQETQYF
DNA: TGTGCCAGCAGCCCCGGAGTAGGAGGGCCCCAAGAGACCCAGTACTTC

D: .
J: TRBJ2-1
length: 11
V: TRBV27
size: .
CDR3: CASSFGGEQFF
DNA: TGTGCCAGCAGTTTTGGGGGTGAGCAGTTCTTC

D: TRBD2
J: TRBJ2-3
length: 14
V: TRBV9
size: .
CDR3: CASSPTSASDTQYF
DNA: TGTGCCAGCAGCCCCACTAGCGCCTCCGATACGCAGTATTTT